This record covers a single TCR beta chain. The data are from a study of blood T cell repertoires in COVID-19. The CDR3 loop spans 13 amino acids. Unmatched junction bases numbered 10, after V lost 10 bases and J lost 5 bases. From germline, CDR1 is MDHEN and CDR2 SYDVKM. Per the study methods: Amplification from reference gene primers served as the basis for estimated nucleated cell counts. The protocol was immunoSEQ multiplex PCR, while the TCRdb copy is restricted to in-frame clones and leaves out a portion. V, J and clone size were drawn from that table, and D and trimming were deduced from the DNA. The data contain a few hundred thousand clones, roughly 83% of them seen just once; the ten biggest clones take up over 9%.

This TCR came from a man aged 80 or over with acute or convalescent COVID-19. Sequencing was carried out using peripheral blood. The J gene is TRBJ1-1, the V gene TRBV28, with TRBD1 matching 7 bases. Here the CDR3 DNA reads TGTGCCACCCGGAGACAGGGCAGGACTGAAGCTTTCTTT. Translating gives CATRRQGRTEAFF.